The 8 T cell receptor beta chains presented below share a single source sample, sequenced in a study of post-analysis software for immune sequencing data. Unique molecular identifiers had been added to the TCR beta cDNA libraries. One entry per CDR3 protein, called by TCRdb with MiXCR from the PCR reads. The data contain over 700,000 distinct CDR3 sequences, roughly 27% of them singletons. No antigen has been assigned to these receptors. Whole-study results and caveats: When patients were compared with controls, a handful of TRBV segments were more frequent, TRBV5-6, TRBV5-1 and TRBV20-1 among them.

Sequenced input: blood. The receptor source for this set is a girl aged 5 to 17 with multiple sclerosis.

Points on this clonotype: One end of the junction is discordant with germline, which a read error may explain. The V call is TRBV20-1, the J call TRBJ2-5; weak D call: TRBD2 (6 bases). The CDR3 has 15 amino acids. Germline loops: CDR1 DFQATT, CDR2 SNEGSKA (reference sequence). The CDR3, as DNA: TGTAGTGCTAGAGCGAGGGCGGGAAACTACGTTGAGCAGTACTTC. It translates to CSARARAGNYVEQYF.

The V and J genes are TRBV27 and TRBJ2-1; 8 nucleotides line up with TRBD1. The J segment lost 1 base and the V segment lost 10 bases, leaving 18 bases of the junction unmatched. Per germline, CDR1 MNHEY and CDR2 SMNVEV (reference sequence). The CDR3 loop spans 18 amino acids. The CDR3 nucleotides read TGTGCCACCTCTAGTTCCCAGACAGGGGTCACGTCCTACAATGAGCAGTTCTTC. This sequence encodes CATSSSQTGVTSYNEQFF.

The chain employs TRBV4-3 and TRBJ2-5; TRBD1 agrees at 9 bases. Germline values: CDR1 LGHNA, CDR2 YSLEER. Trimming took 3 bases from V and 4 from J; bases not matched to a gene: 6. The CDR3 runs 15 residues. Here the CDR3 reads CASSHGTGTPETQYF. In DNA form, the CDR3 reads TGCGCCAGCAGCCACGGGACAGGGACCCCAGAGACCCAGTACTTC.

The V gene is TRBV5-6, the J gene TRBJ2-1; TRBD1 aligns across 9 bases. Per the germline V gene, CDR1 is SGHDT and CDR2 is YYEEEE. The trim removed 4 bases at V and 7 bases at J, leaving 6 bases unmatched. This CDR3 has 14 residues. The chain's CDR3 is CASSPTGQGNEQFF. For the CDR3, the DNA is TGTGCCAGCAGCCCAACCGGACAGGGGAATGAGCAGTTCTTC.

The rearrangement links TRBV5-1 to TRBJ2-7, with D possibly TRBD1 on 5 matching bases. Trimming removed 0 bases at V and 0 bases at J, with 7 bases between. The CDR3 totals 14 residues. Germline V gene sequence: CDR1 SGHRS, CDR2 YFSETQ. The DNA for the CDR3 is TGCGCCAGCAGCTTGGACAGGAACTCCTACGAGCAGTACTTC. Encoded protein: CASSLDRNSYEQYF.

The chain carries TRBV19 and TRBJ1-1; D gene uncertain. The germline CDR1 and CDR2 sequences are LNHDA and SQIVND (reference sequence). V lost 7 bases, J lost 8 bases, and 17 bases lay in between. The CDR3 length is 13 residues. The CDR3 here is CASMHSDGWEAFF. CDR3 coding DNA: TGTGCCAGTATGCATTCTGACGGATGGGAAGCTTTCTTT.

This clonotype was detected a few times. The chain carries TRBV29-1 and TRBJ2-7; no clear D gene. CDR1 SQVTM and CDR2 ANQGSEA come from the germline V gene. Trimming removed 5 bases at V and 2 bases at J, with 16 bases between. This CDR3 has 14 amino acids. The CDR3 DNA sequence: TGCAGCGTTCTAACAAGGAGTAGGGCCTACGAGCAGTACTTC. Residues: CSVLTRSRAYEQYF.

This sequence joins TRBV20-1 and TRBJ2-1; D call uncertain. The CDR3 totals 13 residues. Trimming shortened V by 3 bases and J by 6 bases, and 12 bases separated the two germline ends. Germline lookup yields CDR1 DFQATT and CDR2 SNEGSKA (reference sequence). The CDR3 spells CSASGPPGNEQFF. The CDR3 DNA sequence: TGCAGTGCTAGCGGGCCTCCCGGCAATGAGCAGTTCTTC.